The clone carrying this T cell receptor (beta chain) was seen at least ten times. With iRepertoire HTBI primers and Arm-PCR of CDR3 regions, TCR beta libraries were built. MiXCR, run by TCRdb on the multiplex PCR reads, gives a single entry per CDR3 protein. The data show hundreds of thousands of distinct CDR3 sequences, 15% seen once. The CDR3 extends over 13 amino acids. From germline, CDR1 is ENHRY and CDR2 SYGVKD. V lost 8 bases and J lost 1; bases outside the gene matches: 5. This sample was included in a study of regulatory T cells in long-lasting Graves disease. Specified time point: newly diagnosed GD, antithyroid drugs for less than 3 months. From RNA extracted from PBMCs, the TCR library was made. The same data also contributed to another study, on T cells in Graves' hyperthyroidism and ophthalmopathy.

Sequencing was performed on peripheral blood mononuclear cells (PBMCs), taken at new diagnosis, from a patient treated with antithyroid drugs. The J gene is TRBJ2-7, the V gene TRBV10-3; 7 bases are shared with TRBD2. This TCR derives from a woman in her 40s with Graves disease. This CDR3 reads CAIREVNSYEQYF. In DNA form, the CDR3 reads TGTGCCATCCGGGAGGTAAATTCCTACGAGCAGTACTTC.